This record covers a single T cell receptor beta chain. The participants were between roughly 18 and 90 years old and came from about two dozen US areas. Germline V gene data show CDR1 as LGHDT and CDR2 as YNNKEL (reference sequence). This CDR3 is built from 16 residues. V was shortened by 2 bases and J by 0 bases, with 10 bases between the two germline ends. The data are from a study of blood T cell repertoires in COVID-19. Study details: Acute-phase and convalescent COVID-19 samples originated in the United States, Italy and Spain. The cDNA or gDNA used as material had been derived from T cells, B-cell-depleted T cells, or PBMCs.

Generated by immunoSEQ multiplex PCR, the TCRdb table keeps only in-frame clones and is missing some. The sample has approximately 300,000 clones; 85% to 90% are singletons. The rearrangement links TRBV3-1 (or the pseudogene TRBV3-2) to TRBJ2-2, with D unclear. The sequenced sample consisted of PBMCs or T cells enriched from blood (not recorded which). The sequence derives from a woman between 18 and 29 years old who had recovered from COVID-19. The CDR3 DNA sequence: TGTGCCAGCAGCCAATTTGCGGAGCCGAACACCGGGGAGCTGTTTTTT. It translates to CASSQFAEPNTGELFF.